These 10 T cell receptor beta chains share one sample of origin, sequenced in a study of blood T cell repertoires in COVID-19 (dated by TCRdb to 2020 to 2021). Receptor libraries were prepared by the immunoSEQ multiplex PCR assay. The source is immuneACCESS, and TCRdb retained only in-frame sequences with V and J called. Part of the clones is not carried over; for the studies checked, unresolved V genes explain less than half of this, and the remainder is unexplained. Present in this sample are 150,000 to 200,000 clones, 81% of which were seen just once. The ten most abundant clones make up approximately 9.9% of the sample. Source material: peripheral blood. The receptors stem from a woman in her thirties or forties with COVID-19, enrolled during active disease.

V and J are TRBV7-3 and TRBJ2-2; 8 nucleotides match TRBD1. CDR3 length: 16 residues. The V gene's germline CDR1 is SGHTA and CDR2 FQGTGA. The V gene end was trimmed by 5 bases and the J gene end by 1 base; junction bases not matched to a gene: 6. The CDR3 DNA reads as TGTGCCAGCAGCCAGGACAGGGCGGGGAACACCGGGGAGCTGTTTTTT. Its protein is CASSQDRAGNTGELFF.

This clone was counted only a few times. This chain joins TRBV28 and TRBJ2-1, with D unclear. V was shortened by 6 bases and J by 13 bases, with 16 bases between the two germline ends. The CDR3 totals 12 residues. Germline CDR1 is MDHEN and CDR2 is SYDVKM. CDR3 DNA: TGTGCCAGCAGCCGTCTCAGGTTAGGCCAGTTCTTC. Translation gives CASSRLRLGQFF. The entire variable domain, with the rest obtained from reference TRBV28 and TRBJ2-1, is as follows: DVKVTQSSRYLVKRTGEKVFLECVQDMDHENMFWYRQDPGLGLRLIYFSYDVKMKEKGDIPEGYSVSREKKERFSLILESASTNQTSMYLCASSRLRLGQFFGPGTRLTVL.

V is TRBV2 and J is TRBJ1-2; 7 nucleotides agree with TRBD1. The CDR3 is made up of 14 amino acids. Germline values: CDR1 SNHLY, CDR2 FYNNEI. Trimming took 6 bases from V and 2 from J; bases not matched to a gene: 6. The CDR3 loop is CASSARQGNYGYTF. The CDR3 DNA reads as TGTGCCAGCAGCGCCCGACAGGGAAACTATGGCTACACCTTC. The variable domain in full, completed from reference TRBV2 and TRBJ1-2, reads EPEVTQTPSHQVTQMGQEVILRCVPISNHLYFYWYRQILGQKVEFLVSFYNNEISEKSEIFDDQFSVERPDGSNFTLKIRSTKLEDSAMYFCASSARQGNYGYTFGSGTRLTVV.

The V call is TRBV19, the J call TRBJ1-5, with D hard to call. This CDR3 is 13 amino acids long. Per the germline V gene, CDR1 is LNHDA and CDR2 is SQIVND (reference sequence). V was trimmed by 6 bases and J by 4 bases, leaving 10 bases between them. For the CDR3, the DNA is TGTGCCAGTAGAGGCAGCGGAAATCAGCCCCAGCATTTT. This codes for CASRGSGNQPQHF.

The chain employs TRBV30 and TRBJ1-4; 7 nucleotides agree with TRBD1. This CDR3 comprises 12 residues. Trimming cost V 0 bases and J 8 bases; bases outside gene matches: 0. The germline gives CDR1 GTSNPN, CDR2 SVGIG (reference sequence). The chain's CDR3 is CAWSVQGEKLFF. For the CDR3, the DNA is TGTGCCTGGAGTGTACAGGGGGAAAAACTGTTTTTT.

The chain has TRBV6-5 and TRBJ2-1, with D possibly being TRBD1 (6 bases). The CDR3 contains 13 residues. V was cut by 7 bases and J by 7 bases, with 14 bases left in between. The germline V gene has CDR1 MNHEY and CDR2 SVGAGI. DNA for the CDR3: TGTGCCAGCACTCTCCAGGGGAAAAATGAGCAGTTCTTC. Residues: CASTLQGKNEQFF.

This chain connects TRBV4-2 to TRBJ2-1; TRBD1 agrees at 9 bases. Germline V lookup: CDR1 LGHNA, CDR2 YNFKEQ. This CDR3 contains 18 residues. V shed 5 bases, J shed 2 bases, and the junction held 13 bases outside the gene matches. CDR3 loop: CASSLESLGTGTYNEQFF. The CDR3 coding sequence is TGTGCCAGCAGCTTGGAAAGCCTTGGGACAGGGACCTACAATGAGCAGTTCTTC.

V and J are TRBV9 and TRBJ1-3; TRBD1 is a possible D gene (5 bases). The germline V and J ends were trimmed by 0 bases and 2 bases, with 12 bases remaining between them. Germline assignment: CDR1 SGDLS and CDR2 YYNGEE. CDR3 length equals 16 residues. This CDR3 is CASSVAGGDTGNTIYF. For the CDR3, the DNA is TGTGCCAGCAGCGTAGCTGGGGGGGATACTGGAAACACCATATATTTT.

The chain couples TRBV11-2 to TRBJ1-2; D unresolved. Between the trimmed V and J ends, which lost 0 bases and 5 bases, there was a span of 10 bases. Looked up from germline, CDR1 is SGHAT and CDR2 is FQNNGV. The CDR3 has 14 residues. CDR3 residues: CASSLEAGGYGYTF. In DNA, the CDR3 is TGTGCCAGCAGCTTAGAAGCAGGAGGATATGGCTACACCTTC.

As DNA, the CDR3 is TGTGCCAGCAGCTTAGCTGCCGGCAGGGTATCAAGTGAGACCCAGTACTTC. It specifies CASSLAAGRVSSETQYF. The chain joins TRBV11-2 to TRBJ2-5; D perhaps matches TRBD1 (5 bases). Germline V lookup: CDR1 SGHAT, CDR2 FQNNGV. V shed 1 base and J shed 5 bases, with 20 bases lying between them. This CDR3 spans 17 amino acids.